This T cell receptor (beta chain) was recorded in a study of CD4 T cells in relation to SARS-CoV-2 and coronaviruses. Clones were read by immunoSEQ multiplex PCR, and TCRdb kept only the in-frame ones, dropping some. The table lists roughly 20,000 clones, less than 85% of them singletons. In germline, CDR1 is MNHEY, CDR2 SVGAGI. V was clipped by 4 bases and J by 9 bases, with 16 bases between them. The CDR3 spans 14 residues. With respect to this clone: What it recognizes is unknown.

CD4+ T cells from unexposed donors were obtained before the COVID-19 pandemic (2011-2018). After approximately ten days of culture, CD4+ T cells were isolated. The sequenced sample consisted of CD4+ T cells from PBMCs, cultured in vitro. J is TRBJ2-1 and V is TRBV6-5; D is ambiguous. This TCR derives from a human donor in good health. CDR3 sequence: CASSLGDDSGEQFF. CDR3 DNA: TGTGCCAGCAGTTTAGGAGACGATAGTGGTGAGCAGTTCTTC.